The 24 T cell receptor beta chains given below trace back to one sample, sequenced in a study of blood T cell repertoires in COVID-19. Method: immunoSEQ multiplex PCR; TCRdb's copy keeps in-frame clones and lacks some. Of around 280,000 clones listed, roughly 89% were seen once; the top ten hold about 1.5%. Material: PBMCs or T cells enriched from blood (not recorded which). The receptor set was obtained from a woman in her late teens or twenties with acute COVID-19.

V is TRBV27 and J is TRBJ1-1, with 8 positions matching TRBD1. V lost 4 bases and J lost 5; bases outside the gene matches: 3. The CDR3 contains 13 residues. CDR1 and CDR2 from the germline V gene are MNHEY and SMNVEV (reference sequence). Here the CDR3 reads CASSSQGATEAFF. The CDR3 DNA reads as TGTGCCAGCAGTTCGCAGGGGGCGACTGAAGCTTTCTTT.

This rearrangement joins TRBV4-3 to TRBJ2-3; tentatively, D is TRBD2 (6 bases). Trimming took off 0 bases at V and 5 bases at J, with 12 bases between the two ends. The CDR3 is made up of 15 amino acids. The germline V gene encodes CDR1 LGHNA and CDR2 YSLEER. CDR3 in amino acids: CASSQDWRAKDTQYF. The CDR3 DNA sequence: TGCGCCAGCAGCCAAGACTGGAGGGCCAAAGATACGCAGTATTTT.

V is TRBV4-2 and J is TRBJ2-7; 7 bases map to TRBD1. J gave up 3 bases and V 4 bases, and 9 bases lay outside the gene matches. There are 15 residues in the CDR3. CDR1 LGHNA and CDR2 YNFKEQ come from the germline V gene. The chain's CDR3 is CASSLTTGTSYEQYF. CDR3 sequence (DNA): TGTGCCAGCAGCCTGACGACAGGGACAAGCTACGAGCAGTACTTC.

CDR3 DNA: TGTGCCAGCAGTTTAAGGGGCGCAACTAATGAAAAACTGTTTTTT. The encoded protein is CASSLRGATNEKLFF. V gene TRBV28 combines with J gene TRBJ1-4; D might be TRBD1 (5 bases). Germline loops: CDR1 MDHEN, CDR2 SYDVKM. The CDR3 length is 15 residues. With 2 bases removed from V and 0 bases from J, the gap between germline ends came to 7 bases.

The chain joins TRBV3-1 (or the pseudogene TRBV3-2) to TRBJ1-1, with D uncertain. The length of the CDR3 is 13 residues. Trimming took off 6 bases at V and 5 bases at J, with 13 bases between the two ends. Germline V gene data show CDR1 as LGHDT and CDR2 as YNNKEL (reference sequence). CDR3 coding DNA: TGTGCCAGCAGTCTACGTTTGTATACTGAAGCTTTCTTT. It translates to CASSLRLYTEAFF.

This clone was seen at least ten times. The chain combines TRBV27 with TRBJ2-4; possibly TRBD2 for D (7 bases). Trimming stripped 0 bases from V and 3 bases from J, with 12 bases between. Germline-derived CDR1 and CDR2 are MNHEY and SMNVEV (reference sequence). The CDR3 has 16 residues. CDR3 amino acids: CASSLSERGGKNIQYF. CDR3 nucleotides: TGTGCCAGCAGTTTATCCGAGAGGGGGGGCAAAAACATTCAGTACTTC.

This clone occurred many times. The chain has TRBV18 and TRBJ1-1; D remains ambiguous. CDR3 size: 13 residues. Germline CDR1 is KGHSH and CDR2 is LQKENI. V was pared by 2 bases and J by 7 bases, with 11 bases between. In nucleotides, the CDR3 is TGTGCCAGCTCACCAGAGGGATGGGGTGAAGCTTTCTTT. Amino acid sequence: CASSPEGWGEAFF.

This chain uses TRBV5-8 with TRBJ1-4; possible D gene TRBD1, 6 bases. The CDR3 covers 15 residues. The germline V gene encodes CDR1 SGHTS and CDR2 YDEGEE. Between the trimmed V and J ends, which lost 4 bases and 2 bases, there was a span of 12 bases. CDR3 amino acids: CASSTRGGTNEKLFF. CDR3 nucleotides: TGTGCCAGCAGCACTCGGGGGGGCACTAATGAAAAACTGTTTTTT.

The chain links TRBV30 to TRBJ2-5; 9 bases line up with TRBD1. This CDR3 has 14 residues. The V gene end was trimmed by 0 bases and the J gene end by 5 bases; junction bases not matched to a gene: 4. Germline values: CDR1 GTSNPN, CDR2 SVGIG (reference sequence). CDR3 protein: CAWSVQGALETQYF. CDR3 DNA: TGTGCCTGGAGTGTACAGGGGGCTCTTGAGACCCAGTACTTC.

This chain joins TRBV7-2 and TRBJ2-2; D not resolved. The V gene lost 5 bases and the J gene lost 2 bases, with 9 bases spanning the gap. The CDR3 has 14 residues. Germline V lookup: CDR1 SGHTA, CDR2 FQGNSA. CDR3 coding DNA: TGTGCCAGCAGCCCAGAAATCAACACCGGGGAGCTGTTTTTT. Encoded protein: CASSPEINTGELFF.

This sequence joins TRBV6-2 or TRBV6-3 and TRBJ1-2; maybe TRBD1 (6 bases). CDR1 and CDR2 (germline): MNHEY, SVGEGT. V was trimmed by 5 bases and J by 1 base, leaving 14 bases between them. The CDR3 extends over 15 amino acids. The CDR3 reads CASSQAGANNYGYTF. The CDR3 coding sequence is TGTGCCAGCAGTCAAGCGGGGGCGAATAACTATGGCTACACCTTC.

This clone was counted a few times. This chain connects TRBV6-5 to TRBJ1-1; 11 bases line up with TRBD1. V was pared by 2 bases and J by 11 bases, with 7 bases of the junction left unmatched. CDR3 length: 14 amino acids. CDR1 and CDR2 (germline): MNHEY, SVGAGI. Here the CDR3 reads CASSYTGQGAMAFF. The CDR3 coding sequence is TGTGCCAGCAGTTACACCGGACAGGGGGCGATGGCTTTCTTT.

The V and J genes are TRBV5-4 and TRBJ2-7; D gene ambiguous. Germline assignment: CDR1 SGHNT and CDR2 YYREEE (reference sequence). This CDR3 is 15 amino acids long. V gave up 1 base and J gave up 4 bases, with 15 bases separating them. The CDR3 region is CASSLWLVPTYEQYF. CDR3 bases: TGTGCCAGCAGCTTGTGGCTAGTCCCTACTTACGAGCAGTACTTC. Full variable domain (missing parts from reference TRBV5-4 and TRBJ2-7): ETGVTQSPTHLIKTRGQQVTLRCSSQSGHNTVSWYQQALGQGPQFIFQYYREEENGRGNFPPRFSGLQFPNYSSELNVNALELDDSALYLCASSLWLVPTYEQYFGPGTRLTVT.

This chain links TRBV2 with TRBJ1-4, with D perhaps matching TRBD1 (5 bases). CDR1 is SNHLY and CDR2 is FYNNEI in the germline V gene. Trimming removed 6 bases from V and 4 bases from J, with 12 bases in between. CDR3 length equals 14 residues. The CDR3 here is CASRKGALNEKLFF. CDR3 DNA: TGTGCCAGCAGGAAAGGGGCTCTTAATGAAAAACTGTTTTTT.

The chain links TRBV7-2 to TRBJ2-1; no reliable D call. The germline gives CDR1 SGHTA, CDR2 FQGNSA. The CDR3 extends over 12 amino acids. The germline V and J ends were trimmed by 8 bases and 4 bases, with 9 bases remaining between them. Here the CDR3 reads CASLAVYNEQFF. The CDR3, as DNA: TGTGCCAGCCTGGCGGTTTACAATGAGCAGTTCTTC.

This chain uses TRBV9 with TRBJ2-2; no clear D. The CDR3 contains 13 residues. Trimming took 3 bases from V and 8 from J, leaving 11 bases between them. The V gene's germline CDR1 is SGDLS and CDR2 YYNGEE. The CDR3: CASSARSAGELFF. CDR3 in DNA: TGTGCCAGCAGCGCCCGCTCTGCGGGGGAGCTGTTTTTT. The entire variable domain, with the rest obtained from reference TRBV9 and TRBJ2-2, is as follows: DSGVTQTPKHLITATGQRVTLRCSPRSGDLSVYWYQQSLDQGLQFLIQYYNGEERAKGNILERFSAQQFPDLHSELNLSSLELGDSALYFCASSARSAGELFFGEGSRLTVL.

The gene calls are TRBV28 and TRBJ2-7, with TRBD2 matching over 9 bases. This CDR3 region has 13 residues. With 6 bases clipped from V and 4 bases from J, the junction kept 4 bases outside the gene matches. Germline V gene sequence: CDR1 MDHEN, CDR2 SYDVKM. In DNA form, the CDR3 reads TGTGCCAGCAGGGGACTAGCAGTTTACGAGCAGTACTTC. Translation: CASRGLAVYEQYF.

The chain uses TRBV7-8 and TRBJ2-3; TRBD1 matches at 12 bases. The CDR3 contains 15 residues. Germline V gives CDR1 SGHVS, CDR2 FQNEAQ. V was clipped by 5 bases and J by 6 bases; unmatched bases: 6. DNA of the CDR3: TGTGCCAGCAGCGGCCGGGGACAGGGGGCGGATACGCAGTATTTT. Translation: CASSGRGQGADTQYF.

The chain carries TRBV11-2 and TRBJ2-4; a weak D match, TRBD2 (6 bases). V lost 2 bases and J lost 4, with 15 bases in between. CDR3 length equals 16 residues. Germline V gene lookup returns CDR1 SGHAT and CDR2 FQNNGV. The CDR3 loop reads CASSLNPTRIKNIQYF. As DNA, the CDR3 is TGTGCCAGCAGCTTAAACCCGACTAGGATAAAAAACATTCAGTACTTC.

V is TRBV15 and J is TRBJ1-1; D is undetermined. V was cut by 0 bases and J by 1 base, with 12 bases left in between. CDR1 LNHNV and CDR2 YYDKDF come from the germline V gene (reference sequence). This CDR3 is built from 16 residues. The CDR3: CATSRDPGNWNTEAFF. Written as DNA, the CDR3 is TGTGCCACCAGCAGAGATCCCGGGAATTGGAACACTGAAGCTTTCTTT.

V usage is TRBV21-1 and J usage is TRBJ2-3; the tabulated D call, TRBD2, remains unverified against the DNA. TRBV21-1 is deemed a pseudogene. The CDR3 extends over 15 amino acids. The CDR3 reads CASSKSPGSTDTQYF. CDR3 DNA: TGTGCCAGCAGCAAATCCCCGGGGAGCACAGATACGCAGTATTTT.

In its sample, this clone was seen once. CDR3 sequence reads: CAWTSGRVSTEAFF. The CDR3 DNA is TGTGCCTGGACTAGTGGCAGGGTGAGCACTGAAGCTTTCTTT. J is TRBJ1-1 and V is TRBV30; a possible D gene is TRBD1 (5 bases). Germline assignment: CDR1 GTSNPN and CDR2 SVGIG (reference sequence). The CDR3 loop spans 14 amino acids. The V end was cut by 4 bases, the J end by 4 bases, with 16 bases between. Based on the CDR3 plus reference TRBV30 and TRBJ1-1, the full variable domain is SQTIHQWPATLVQPVGSPLSLECTVEGTSNPNLYWYRQAAGRGLQLLFYSVGIGQISSEVPQNLSASRPQDRQFILSSKKLLLSDSGFYLCAWTSGRVSTEAFFGQGTRLTVV.

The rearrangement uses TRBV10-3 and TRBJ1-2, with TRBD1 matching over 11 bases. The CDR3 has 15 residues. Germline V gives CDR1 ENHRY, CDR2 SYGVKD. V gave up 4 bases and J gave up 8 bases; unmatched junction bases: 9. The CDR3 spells CAISGLGQGENGYTF. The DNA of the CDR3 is TGTGCCATCAGTGGATTGGGACAGGGGGAGAACGGCTACACCTTC.

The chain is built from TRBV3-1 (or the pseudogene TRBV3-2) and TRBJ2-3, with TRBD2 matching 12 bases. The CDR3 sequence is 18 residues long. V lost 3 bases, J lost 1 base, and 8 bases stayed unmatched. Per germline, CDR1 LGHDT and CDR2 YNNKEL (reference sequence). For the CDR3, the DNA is TGTGCCAGCAGCCACAGACTAGCGGGAGTGTTAGGCACAGATACGCAGTATTTT. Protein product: CASSHRLAGVLGTDTQYF.